This TCR beta chain is drawn from a study of PD-L1 blockade in urothelial cancer (dated by TCRdb to about 2017). Describing the broader study: Every patient began therapy in the mid-2010s and was given atezolizumab 1,200 mg intravenously every 3 weeks. About 90% of the roughly 30 patients were identified as males with urothelial cancer of bladder origin, and a prior smoking history was reported by 18 of 29 patients. Progression-free survival longer than 6 months counted as durable clinical benefit, and TCR features were additionally tested against both progression-free and overall survival. Pretreatment blood TCR-seq was available for about 27 patients, at least one posttreatment blood collection was obtained for 25 or so patients, and tumor TCR-seq was available for 25 or so patients. The study, an exploratory multi-omic analysis, examined somatic, immune and clinical correlates of response to PD-L1 blockade with atezolizumab in urothelial cancer. Nine patients achieved durable clinical benefit and approximately 19 did not. Whole exome sequencing and RNA sequencing of pretreatment tumors were performed alongside TCR sequencing in the same patients. Blood samples gave a median of about 140,000 T cells and 83,000 or so unique TCRs, with a median clonality of around 0.08. Blood samples were analyzed at two time points: 3 weeks after treatment start (second dose) and 6 weeks after treatment start. Patients had an ECOG performance status of 0 or 1 and had received between 0 and 3 prior chemotherapy regimens. Pretreatment tumor samples, along with matched peripheral blood collected serially before and after atezolizumab treatment, underwent TCR sequencing.

On this clone: Its antigen is currently not known. No base quality information exists; no much larger clone differs at one position.

To estimate absolute template abundance from read counts, synthetic TCR analog templates were spiked into each PCR. TCRbeta CDR3 regions were amplified from genomic DNA with bias-controlled V and J gene primers using the immunoSEQ assay. Rearranged TCRbeta segments were sequenced at approximately 20X coverage. The original pipeline was this. Clustering was used to correct sequencing errors, and CDR3s were annotated against IMGT so that V, D and J genes could be assigned. Downstream analyses used only productive TCRbeta rearrangements, leaving out any out-of-frame or stop-codon sequences. Clonality was computed as one minus Shannon entropy normalized by the log of the number of unique productive sequences. Clones differing between time points or between blood and tumor were identified using Fisher's exact test with Benjamini-Hochberg correction, with an adjusted p below 0.01 applied as the threshold. TCRdb obtained this table from immuneACCESS and retained in-frame rearrangements with V and J assigned. These tables miss some clones; where compared with another copy, unresolved V genes account for less than half of the shortfall, and the remainder is unexplained. V and J calls and clone size are as listed in that table; D and trimming were resolved from the DNA. A total of 70,000 or so clones appear in this sample, 85% to 90% of them only once. The top ten hold approximately 3.5% of the sample.

The paper's findings and limits, for the study overall: Because the sample size was small (n of about 30) and many exploratory analyses were performed, the results are intended to be hypothesis-generating. A pretreatment peripheral blood TCR clonality below the median was linked to improved progression-free and overall survival. At 3 weeks after the start of treatment, tumor-associated TCR clones in peripheral blood had expanded more in patients with durable benefit (n ≈ 22, p = 0.022).

The CDR3 measures 16 amino acids from cysteine to phenylalanine. The retained sequence is limited to the CDR3, 48 bases, with the frame set at the first base. Trimming leaves V shorter by 0 bases and J shorter by 2 bases, with the junction holding 3 bases beyond the gene matches. CDR1 and CDR2, per the germline V gene (reference sequence), are LNHNV and YYDKDF. A cohort of approximately 31 patients with locally advanced or metastatic urothelial carcinoma, treated at Memorial Sloan Kettering on a trial protocol, was included. Peripheral blood mononuclear cells were collected pretreatment and during treatment, at between 1 and 8 total time points per patient. The Qiagen DNeasy Blood extraction kit was used to purify genomic DNA from total PBMCs and from tumor samples. PBMCs were collected pretreatment and during treatment and were isolated and stored as previously described.

This chain is built from TRBV15 and TRBJ1-5; 8 of the junction bases match TRBD1. Specimen: PBMCs, collected around atezolizumab (anti-PD-L1) treatment. The source of this sequence is a man between 60 and 75 years old with urothelial cancer. CDR3 reads: CATSRDPDRGNQPQHF. The base sequence is TGTGCCACCAGCAGAGACCCGGACAGGGGCAATCAGCCCCAGCATTTT.